This T cell receptor beta chain was recorded in a study of blood T cells in healthy people across ages. Researchers report isolating at least 7 million PBMCs per sample. Germline loops: CDR1 SGDLS, CDR2 YYNGEE. The CDR3 runs to 16 residues. For the second PCR, which ran for about 6 to 11 cycles, a sample-barcoded 5' primer and a J-beta primer mix were used. TCRdb re-derived calls from the 5' RACE reads in MiXCR, one entry per CDR3 protein. The data show approximately 350,000 distinct CDR3 sequences, more than 45% seen once. The genes are TRBV9 and TRBJ2-5, with 13 bases lining up with TRBD2. The J call is in doubt because the DNA end fits TRBJ2-7 better. The sequenced sample was blood. The TCR was taken from a man between 60 and 75 years old in good health. The CDR3 DNA reads TGTGCCAGCAGCCCCGGACTAGCGGGAGACTCAGGCGAGCAGTACTTC. Residues: CASSPGLAGDSGEQYF.